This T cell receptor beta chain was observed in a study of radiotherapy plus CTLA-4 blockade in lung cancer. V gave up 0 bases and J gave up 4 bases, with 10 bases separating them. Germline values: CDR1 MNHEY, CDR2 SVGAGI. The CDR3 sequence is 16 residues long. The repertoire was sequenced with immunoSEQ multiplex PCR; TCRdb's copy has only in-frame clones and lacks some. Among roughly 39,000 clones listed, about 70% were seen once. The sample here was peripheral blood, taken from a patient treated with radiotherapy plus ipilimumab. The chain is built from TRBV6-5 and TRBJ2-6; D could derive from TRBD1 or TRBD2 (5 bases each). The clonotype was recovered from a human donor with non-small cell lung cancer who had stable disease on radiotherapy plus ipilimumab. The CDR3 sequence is CASSYSRGVGANVLTF. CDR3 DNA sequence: TGTGCCAGCAGTTACTCGAGAGGGGTCGGGGCCAACGTCCTGACTTTC.